This TCR beta chain appears in the sequencing data of a study of blood T cell repertoires in COVID-19. Study information: The study drew acute and convalescent COVID-19 samples from the United States, Italy and Spain.

This study enrolled people aged about 18 to 90 from 20 to 25 US geographic areas. In the original processing: Amplification of reference gene primers was used by the study to estimate nucleated cell counts. The assay was immunoSEQ multiplex PCR, and TCRdb's table has in-frame clones only and misses some. The DNA was the basis for D and trimming; V, J and clone size are from that table. The table has approximately 490,000 clones, roughly 90% seen once; the top ten hold about 0.75%. V shed 4 bases, J shed 3 bases, and the junction held 4 bases outside the gene matches. The V gene's germline CDR1 is MDHEN and CDR2 SYDVKM. The CDR3 sequence is 15 residues long.

This sequence was found in a woman younger than 30 who had recovered from COVID-19. What was sequenced was PBMCs or T cells enriched from blood (not recorded which). The genes are TRBV28 and TRBJ1-5, with TRBD1 identical over 9 bases. CDR3 protein: CASSSWTGVNQPQHF. The CDR3 bases are TGTGCCAGCAGTTCCTGGACAGGGGTCAATCAGCCCCAGCATTTT.